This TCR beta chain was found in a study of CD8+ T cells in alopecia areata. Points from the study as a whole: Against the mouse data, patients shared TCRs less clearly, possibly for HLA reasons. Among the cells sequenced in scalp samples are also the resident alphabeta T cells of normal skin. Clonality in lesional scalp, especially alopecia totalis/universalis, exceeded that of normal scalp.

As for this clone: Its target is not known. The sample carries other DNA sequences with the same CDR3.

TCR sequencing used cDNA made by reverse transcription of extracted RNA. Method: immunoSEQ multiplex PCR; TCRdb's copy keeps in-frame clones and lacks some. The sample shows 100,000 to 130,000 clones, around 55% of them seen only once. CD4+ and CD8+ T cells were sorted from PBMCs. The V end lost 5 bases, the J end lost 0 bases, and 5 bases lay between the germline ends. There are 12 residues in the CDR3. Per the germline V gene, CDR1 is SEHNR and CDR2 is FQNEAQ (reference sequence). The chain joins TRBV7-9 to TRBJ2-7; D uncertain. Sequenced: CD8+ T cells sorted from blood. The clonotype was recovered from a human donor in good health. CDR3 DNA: TGTGCCAGCAGCCTCGGCTCCTACGAGCAGTACTTC. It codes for CASSLGSYEQYF.